The clone carrying this T cell receptor beta chain was recorded many times. Its antigen is currently unknown. The treatment denotes: PENTA 11 planned treatment interruption arm or continuous ART arm. This entry is derived from a study of HIV-infected children after antiretroviral therapy interruption. Study results and limitations: Naive CD4+ CDR3 sharing between time points fell after interruption began. Some non-naive CD45RA+ T cells might be present among sorted naive cells. By the end of treatment interruption, naive CD4+ clonality (Gini) increased.

Deletions cut 3 bases from V and 3 bases from J, with 10 bases between. The CDR3 has 14 amino acids. RNA-based 3' RACE libraries used unique molecular identifiers. TCRdb fed the 3' RACE reads into MiXCR, producing one record per CDR3 protein. This sample has fewer than 45,000 distinct CDR3 sequences; about 6.5% occur once, and the top ten carry about 0.91%. The input for sequencing was CD45RA+ CD4+ T cells from PBMCs, pooled from several time points, taken from a donor given antiretroviral therapy, either interrupted or continuous. Subset: naive CD4+ CD45RA+ CD45RO- T cells. J is TRBJ2-3 and V is TRBV12-3 or TRBV12-4, with D unclear. The clonotype was recovered from a pool of human donors with HIV. The CDR3 region is CASSLVLLTDTQYF. As DNA, the CDR3 is TGTGCCAGCAGTTTGGTACTACTTACAGATACGCAGTATTTT.